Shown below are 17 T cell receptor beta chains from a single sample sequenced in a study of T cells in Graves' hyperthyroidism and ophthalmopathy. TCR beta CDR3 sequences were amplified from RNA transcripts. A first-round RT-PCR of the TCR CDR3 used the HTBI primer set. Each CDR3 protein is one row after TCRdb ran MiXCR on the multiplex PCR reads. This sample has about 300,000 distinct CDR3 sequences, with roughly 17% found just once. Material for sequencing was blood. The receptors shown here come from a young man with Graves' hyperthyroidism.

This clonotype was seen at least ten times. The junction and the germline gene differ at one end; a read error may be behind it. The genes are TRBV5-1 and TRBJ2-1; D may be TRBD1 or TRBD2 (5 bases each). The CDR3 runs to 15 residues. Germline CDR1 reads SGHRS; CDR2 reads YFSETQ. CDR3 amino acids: CASSLEGLSYNEQFF. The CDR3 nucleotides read TGTGCCAGCAGCTTAGAGGGGCTATCCTACAATGAGCAGTTCTTC.

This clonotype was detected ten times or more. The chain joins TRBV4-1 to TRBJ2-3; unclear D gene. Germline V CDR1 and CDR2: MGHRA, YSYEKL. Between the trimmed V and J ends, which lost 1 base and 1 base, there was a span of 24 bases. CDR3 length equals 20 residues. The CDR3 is CASSQGQSWDRSLRTDTQYF. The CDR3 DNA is TGCGCCAGCAGCCAAGGTCAGTCTTGGGATAGATCCCTACGCACAGATACGCAGTATTTT.

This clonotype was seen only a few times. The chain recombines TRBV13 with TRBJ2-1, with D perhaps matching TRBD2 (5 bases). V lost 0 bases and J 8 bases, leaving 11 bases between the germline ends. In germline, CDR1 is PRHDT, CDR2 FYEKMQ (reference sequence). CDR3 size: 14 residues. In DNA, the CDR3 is TGTGCCAGCAGCTTAGGCCTGGAGGTTGATGAGCAGTTCTTC. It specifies CASSLGLEVDEQFF.

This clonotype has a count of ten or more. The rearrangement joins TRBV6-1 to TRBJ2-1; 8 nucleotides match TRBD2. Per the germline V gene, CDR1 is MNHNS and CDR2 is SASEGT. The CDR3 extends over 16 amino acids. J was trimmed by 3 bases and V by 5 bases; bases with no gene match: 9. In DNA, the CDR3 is TGTGCCAGCAGTCCGAGGCGGCTAGCGGGCTACAATGAGCAGTTCTTC. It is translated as CASSPRRLAGYNEQFF.

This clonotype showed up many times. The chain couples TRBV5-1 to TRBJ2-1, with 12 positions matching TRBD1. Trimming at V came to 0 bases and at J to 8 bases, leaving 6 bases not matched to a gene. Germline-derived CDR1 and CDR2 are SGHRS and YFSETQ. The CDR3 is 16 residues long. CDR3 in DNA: TGCGCCAGCAGCTTGGCGGGACAGGGGGCGCGACATGAGCAGTTCTTC. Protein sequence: CASSLAGQGARHEQFF.

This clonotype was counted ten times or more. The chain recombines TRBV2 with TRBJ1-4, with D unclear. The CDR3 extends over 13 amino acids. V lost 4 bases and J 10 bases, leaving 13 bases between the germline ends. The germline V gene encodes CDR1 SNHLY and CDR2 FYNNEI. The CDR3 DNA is TGTGCCAGCAGTGGGGGTAGCTTGGGAAAACTGTTTTTT. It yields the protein CASSGGSLGKLFF.

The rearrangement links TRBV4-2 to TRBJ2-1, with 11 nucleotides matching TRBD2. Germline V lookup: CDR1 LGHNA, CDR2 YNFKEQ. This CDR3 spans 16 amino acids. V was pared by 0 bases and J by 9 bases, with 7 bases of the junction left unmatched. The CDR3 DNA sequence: TGTGCCAGCAGCCAAGATAAGCTAGCGGGAGGATTTGAGCAGTTCTTC. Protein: CASSQDKLAGGFEQFF.

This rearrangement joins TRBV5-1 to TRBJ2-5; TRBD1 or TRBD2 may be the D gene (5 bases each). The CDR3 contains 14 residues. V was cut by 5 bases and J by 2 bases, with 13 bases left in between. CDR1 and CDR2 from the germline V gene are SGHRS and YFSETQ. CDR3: CASRRGVQQETQYF. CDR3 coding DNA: TGCGCCAGCAGACGGGGCGTCCAACAAGAGACCCAGTACTTC.

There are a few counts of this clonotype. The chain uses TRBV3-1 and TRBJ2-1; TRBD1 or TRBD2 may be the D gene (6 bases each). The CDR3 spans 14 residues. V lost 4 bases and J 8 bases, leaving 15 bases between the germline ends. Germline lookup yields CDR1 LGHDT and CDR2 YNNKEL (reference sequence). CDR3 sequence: CASSPDSGEDEQFF. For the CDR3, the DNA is TGTGCCAGCAGCCCTGACTCAGGGGAGGATGAGCAGTTCTTC.

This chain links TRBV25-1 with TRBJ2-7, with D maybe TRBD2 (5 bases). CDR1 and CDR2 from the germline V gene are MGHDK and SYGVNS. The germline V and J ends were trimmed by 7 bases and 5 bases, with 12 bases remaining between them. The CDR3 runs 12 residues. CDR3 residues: CASTRDRDEQYF. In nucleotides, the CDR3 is TGTGCCAGCACCCGGGATCGGGACGAGCAGTACTTC.

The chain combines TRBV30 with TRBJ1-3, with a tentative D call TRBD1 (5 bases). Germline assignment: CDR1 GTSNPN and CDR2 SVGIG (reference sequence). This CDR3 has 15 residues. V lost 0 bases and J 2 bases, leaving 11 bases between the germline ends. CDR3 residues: CAWSVGTHAGNTIYF. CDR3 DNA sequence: TGTGCCTGGAGTGTGGGGACCCACGCTGGAAACACCATATATTTT.

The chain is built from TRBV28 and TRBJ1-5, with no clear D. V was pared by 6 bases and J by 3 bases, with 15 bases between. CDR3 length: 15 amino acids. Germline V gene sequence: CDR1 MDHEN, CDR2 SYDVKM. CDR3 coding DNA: TGTGCCAGCAGCCCGGACCCGCAACCCAATCAGCCCCAGCATTTT. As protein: CASSPDPQPNQPQHF.

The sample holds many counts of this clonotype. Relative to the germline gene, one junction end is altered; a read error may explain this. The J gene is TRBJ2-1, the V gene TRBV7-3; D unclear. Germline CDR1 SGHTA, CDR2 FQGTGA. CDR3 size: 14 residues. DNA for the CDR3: TGTGCCACCAGCCGAGGCCCCTCCTACAATGAGCAGTTCTTC. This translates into CATSRGPSYNEQFF.

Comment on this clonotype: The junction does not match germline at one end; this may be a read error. CDR3 sequence: CVSSYSTAQETQYF. In DNA form, the CDR3 reads TGTGTCAGCAGTTACTCGACAGCCCAAGAGACCCAGTACTTC. This chain uses TRBV6-5 with TRBJ2-5; possibly TRBD1 for D (5 bases). CDR3 size: 14 residues. Germline V CDR1 and CDR2: MNHEY, SVGAGI.

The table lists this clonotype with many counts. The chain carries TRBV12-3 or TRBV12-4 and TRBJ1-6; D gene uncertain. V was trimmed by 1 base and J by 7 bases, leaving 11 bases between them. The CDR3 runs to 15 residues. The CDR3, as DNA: TGTGCCAGCAGTTTAGGGTGGGGAAGAAATTCACCCCTCCACTTT. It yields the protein CASSLGWGRNSPLHF.

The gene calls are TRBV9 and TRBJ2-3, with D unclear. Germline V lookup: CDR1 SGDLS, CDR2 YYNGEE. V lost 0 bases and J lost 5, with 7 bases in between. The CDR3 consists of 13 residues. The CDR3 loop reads CASSVVFGDTQYF. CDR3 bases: TGTGCCAGCAGCGTAGTATTCGGAGATACGCAGTATTTT.

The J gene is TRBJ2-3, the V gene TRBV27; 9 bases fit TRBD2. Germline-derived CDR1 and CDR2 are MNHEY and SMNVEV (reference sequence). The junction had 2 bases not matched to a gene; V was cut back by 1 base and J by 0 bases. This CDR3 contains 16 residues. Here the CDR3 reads CASSLLSGGSTDTQYF. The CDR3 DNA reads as TGTGCCAGCAGTTTATTGAGCGGGGGGAGCACAGATACGCAGTATTTT.